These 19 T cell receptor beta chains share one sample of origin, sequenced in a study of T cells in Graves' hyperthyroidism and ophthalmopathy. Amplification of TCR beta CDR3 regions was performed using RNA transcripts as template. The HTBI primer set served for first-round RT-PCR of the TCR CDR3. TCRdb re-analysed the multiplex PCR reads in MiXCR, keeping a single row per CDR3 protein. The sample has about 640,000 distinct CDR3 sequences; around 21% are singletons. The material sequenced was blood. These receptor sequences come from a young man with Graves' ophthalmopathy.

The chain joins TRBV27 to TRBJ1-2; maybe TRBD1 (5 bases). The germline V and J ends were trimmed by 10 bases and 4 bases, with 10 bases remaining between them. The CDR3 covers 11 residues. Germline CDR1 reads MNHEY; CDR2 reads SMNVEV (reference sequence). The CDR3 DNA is TGTGCCACCGGAGACAGCTATGGCTACACCTTC. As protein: CATGDSYGYTF.

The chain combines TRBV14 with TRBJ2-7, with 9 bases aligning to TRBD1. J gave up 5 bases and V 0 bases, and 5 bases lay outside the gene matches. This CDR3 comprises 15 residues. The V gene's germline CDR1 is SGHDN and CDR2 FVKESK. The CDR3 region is CASSQDYRGHHEQYF. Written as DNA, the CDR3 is TGTGCCAGCAGCCAAGATTACAGGGGGCACCACGAGCAGTACTTC.

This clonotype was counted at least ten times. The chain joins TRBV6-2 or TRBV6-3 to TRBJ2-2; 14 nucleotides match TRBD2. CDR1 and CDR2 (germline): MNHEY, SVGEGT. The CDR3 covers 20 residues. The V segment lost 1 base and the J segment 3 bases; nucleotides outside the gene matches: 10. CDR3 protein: CASSYYGLAGGIGDTGELFF. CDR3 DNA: TGTGCCAGCAGTTACTATGGACTAGCGGGAGGAATCGGCGACACCGGGGAGCTGTTTTTT.

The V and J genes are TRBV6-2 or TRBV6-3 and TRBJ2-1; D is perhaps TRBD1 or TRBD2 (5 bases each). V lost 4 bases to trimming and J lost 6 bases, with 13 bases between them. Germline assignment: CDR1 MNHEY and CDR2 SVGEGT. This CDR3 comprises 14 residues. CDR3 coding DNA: TGTGCCAGCAGTTGGGGGAAGTCCGGCAATGAGCAGTTCTTC. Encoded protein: CASSWGKSGNEQFF.

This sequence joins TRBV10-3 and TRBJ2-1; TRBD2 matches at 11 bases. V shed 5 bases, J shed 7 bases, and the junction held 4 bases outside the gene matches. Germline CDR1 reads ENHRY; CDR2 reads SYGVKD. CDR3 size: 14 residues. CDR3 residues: CAISTSGSTNEQFF. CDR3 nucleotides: TGTGCCATCAGTACTAGCGGGAGCACTAATGAGCAGTTCTTC.

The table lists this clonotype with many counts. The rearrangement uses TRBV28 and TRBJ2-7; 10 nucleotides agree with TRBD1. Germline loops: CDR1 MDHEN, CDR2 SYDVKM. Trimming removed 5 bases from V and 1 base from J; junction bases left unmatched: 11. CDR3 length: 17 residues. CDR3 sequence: CASSTFPGQGYSYEQYF. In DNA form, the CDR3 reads TGTGCCAGCAGTACCTTCCCGGGACAGGGGTATTCCTACGAGCAGTACTTC.

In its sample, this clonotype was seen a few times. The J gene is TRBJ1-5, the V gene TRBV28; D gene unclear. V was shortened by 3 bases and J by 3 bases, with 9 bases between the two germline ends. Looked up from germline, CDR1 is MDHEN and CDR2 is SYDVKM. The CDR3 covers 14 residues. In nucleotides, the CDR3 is TGTGCCAGCAGTTTTGGAACTATCAATCAGCCCCAGCATTTT. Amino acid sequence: CASSFGTINQPQHF.

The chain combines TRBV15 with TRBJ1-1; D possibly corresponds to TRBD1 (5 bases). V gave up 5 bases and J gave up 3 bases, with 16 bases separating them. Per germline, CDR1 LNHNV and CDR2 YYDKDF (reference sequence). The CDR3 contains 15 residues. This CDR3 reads CATSPAGEVHTEAFF. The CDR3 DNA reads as TGTGCCACCAGCCCCGCGGGGGAGGTTCACACTGAAGCTTTCTTT.

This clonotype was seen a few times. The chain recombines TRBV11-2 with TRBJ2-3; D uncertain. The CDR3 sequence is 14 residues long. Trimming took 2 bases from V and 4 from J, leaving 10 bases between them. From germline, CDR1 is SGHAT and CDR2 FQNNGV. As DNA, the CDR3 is TGTGCCAGCAGCTTAATAAGAGGCGCAGATACGCAGTATTTT. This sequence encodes CASSLIRGADTQYF.

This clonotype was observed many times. The CDR3: CASSQDWGTTEAFF. DNA for the CDR3: TGTGCCAGCAGCCAAGATTGGGGGACCACTGAAGCTTTCTTT. V and J are TRBV3-1 and TRBJ1-1, with D perhaps TRBD1 (5 bases). Germline lookup yields CDR1 LGHDT and CDR2 YNNKEL (reference sequence). The V end was cut by 0 bases, the J end by 4 bases, with 9 bases between. The CDR3 contains 14 residues.

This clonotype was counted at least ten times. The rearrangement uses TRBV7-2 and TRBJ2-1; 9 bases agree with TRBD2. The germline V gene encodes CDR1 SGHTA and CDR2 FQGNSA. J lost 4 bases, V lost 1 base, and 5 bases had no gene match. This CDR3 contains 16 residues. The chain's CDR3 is CASSLGATSGYNEQFF. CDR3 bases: TGTGCCAGCAGCTTAGGTGCGACTAGCGGATACAATGAGCAGTTCTTC.

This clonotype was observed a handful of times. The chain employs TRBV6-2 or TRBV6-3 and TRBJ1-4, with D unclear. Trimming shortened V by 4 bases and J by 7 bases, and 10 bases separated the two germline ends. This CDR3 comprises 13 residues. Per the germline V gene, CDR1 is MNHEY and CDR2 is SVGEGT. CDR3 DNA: TGTGCCAGCAGTTTGTGGCGAGGTGAAAAACTGTTTTTT. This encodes CASSLWRGEKLFF.

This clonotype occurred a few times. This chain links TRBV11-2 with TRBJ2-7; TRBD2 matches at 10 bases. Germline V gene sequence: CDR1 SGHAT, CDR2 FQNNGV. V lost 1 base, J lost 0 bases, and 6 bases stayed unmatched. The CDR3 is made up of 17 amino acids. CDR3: CASSLGLAGDSSYEQYF. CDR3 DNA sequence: TGTGCCAGCAGCTTAGGACTAGCGGGTGATAGCTCCTACGAGCAGTACTTC.

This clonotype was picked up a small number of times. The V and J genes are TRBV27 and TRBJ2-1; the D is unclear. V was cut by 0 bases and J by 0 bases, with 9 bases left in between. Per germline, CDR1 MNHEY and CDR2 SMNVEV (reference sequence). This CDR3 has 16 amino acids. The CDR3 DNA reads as TGTGCCAGCAGTTTATCTAGCATTTCCTCCTACAATGAGCAGTTCTTC. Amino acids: CASSLSSISSYNEQFF.

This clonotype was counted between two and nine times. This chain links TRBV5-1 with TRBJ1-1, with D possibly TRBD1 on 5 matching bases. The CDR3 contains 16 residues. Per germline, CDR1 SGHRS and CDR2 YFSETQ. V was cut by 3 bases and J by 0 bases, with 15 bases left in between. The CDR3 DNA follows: TGCGCCAGCAGCTGGGACGGAACCGCCCTGAACACTGAAGCTTTCTTT. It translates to CASSWDGTALNTEAFF.

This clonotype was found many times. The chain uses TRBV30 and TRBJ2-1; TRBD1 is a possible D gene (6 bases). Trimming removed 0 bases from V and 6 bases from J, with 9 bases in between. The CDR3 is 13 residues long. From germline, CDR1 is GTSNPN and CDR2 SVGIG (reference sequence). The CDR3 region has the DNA TGTGCCTGGAGTGTCTACAGGGTCAATGAGCAGTTCTTC. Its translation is CAWSVYRVNEQFF.

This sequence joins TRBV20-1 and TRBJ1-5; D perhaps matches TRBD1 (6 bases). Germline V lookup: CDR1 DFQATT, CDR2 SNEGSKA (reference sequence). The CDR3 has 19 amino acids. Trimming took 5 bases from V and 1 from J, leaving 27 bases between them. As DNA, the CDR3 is TGCAGTGCTCTTACTTTGACGGGGGGCTTAATGGGGAGCAATCAGCCCCAGCATTTT. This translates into CSALTLTGGLMGSNQPQHF.

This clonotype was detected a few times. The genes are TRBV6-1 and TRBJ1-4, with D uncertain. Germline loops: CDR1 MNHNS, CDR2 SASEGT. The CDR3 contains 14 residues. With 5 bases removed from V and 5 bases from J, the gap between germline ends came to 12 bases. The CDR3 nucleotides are TGTGCCAGCAGTCGGGTGGCCAACAATGAAAAACTGTTTTTT. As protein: CASSRVANNEKLFF.

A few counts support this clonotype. In DNA form, the CDR3 reads TGTGCCAGCAGTTTAGGGACAACAGGGGTCGACGAGCAGTACTTC. As protein: CASSLGTTGVDEQYF. The genes are TRBV12-3 or TRBV12-4 and TRBJ2-7; TRBD1 agrees at 7 bases. The V and J ends lost 1 base and 5 bases, in that order; junction bases with no gene match: 8. The CDR3 contains 15 residues.